These 15 T cell receptor beta chains came from one sample sequenced in a study of memory CD4+ T cells and cytomegalovirus serostatus. The sort gate was single viable CD3+CD4+CD8-CD45RO+ cells for memory CD4+ T cells. The table came from immunoSEQ multiplex PCR; TCRdb's copy has only in-frame clones and leaves some out. Altogether 58,000 or so clones are present, over 70% being singletons, with the ten largest covering under 3%. Sequenced material: memory CD4+ T cells from blood. The receptors were sampled from an adult in good health and CMV-seropositive.

This clone was seen a handful of times. This sequence joins TRBV2 and TRBJ2-3, with D unclear. Germline V CDR1 and CDR2: SNHLY, FYNNEI. V was shortened by 7 bases and J by 2 bases, with 25 bases between the two germline ends. CDR3 length: 18 residues. The chain's CDR3 is CASTNKASARYHTDTQYF. CDR3 DNA sequence: TGTGCCAGCACCAATAAGGCCAGTGCGAGGTACCACACAGATACGCAGTATTTT.

The chain recombines TRBV7-3 with TRBJ2-3; TRBD2 matches 7 bases. This CDR3 region has 13 residues. CDR1 SGHTA and CDR2 FQGTGA come from the germline V gene. V shed 1 base, J shed 13 bases, and the junction held 8 bases outside the gene matches. The CDR3 nucleotides are TGTGCCAGCAGCTTAAATCCGGGAGGCCCGGAGTATTTT. Residues: CASSLNPGGPEYF. The full variable domain, its missing parts supplied by reference TRBV7-3 and TRBJ2-3, is GAGVSQTPSNKVTEKGKYVELRCDPISGHTALYWYRQSLGQGPEFLIYFQGTGAADDSGLPNDRFFAVRPEGSVSTLKIQRTERGDSAVYLCASSLNPGGPEYFGPGTRLTVL.

The chain recombines TRBV6-5 with TRBJ2-7; D perhaps matches TRBD2 (6 bases). The CDR3 is 14 amino acids. Germline V gene lookup returns CDR1 MNHEY and CDR2 SVGAGI. Trimming cost V 5 bases and J 0 bases, with 11 bases left between them. The CDR3 spells CASSHGGNSYEQYV. CDR3 in DNA: TGTGCCAGCAGTCACGGAGGGAACTCCTACGAGCAGTACGTC.

The rearrangement joins TRBV4-3 to TRBJ2-7; TRBD1 might be the D (6 bases). The length of the CDR3 is 16 residues. Trimming cost V 2 bases and J 2 bases, with 16 bases left between them. Germline CDR1 reads LGHNA; CDR2 reads YSLEER. The CDR3 region has the DNA TGCGCCAGCAGCCAACAAACGGACAGCGACGCCTACGAGCAGTACTTC. This encodes CASSQQTDSDAYEQYF.

The chain has TRBV5-5 and TRBJ1-4; the D is unclear. The ends were cut back, 0 bases at V and 7 bases at J, with 13 bases in the middle. The CDR3 is 15 residues long. Germline lookup yields CDR1 SGHKS and CDR2 YYEKEE (reference sequence). In nucleotides, the CDR3 is TGTGCCAGCAGCTTGGTCCCCCTTTGGGGTGAAAAACTGTTTTTT. This encodes CASSLVPLWGEKLFF. Full variable domain (outside the CDR3, taken from reference TRBV5-5 and TRBJ1-4): DAGVTQSPTHLIKTRGQQVTLRCSPISGHKSVSWYQQVLGQGPQFIFQYYEKEERGRGNFPDRFSARQFPNYSSELNVNALLLGDSALYLCASSLVPLWGEKLFFGSGTQLSVL.

The chain joins TRBV28 to TRBJ1-2; TRBD1 agrees at 9 bases. V was clipped by 4 bases and J by 1 base; unmatched bases: 7. The V gene's germline CDR1 is MDHEN and CDR2 SYDVKM. The CDR3 is 16 residues long. The CDR3 region has the DNA TGTGCCAGCAGTTCCCCCGGGACAGGGCTTAACTATGGCTACACCTTC. Its protein is CASSSPGTGLNYGYTF.

V and J are TRBV30 and TRBJ2-3; D is uncertain. This CDR3 has 13 amino acids. Germline loops: CDR1 GTSNPN, CDR2 SVGIG (reference sequence). V gave up 1 base and J gave up 4 bases, with 9 bases separating them. The chain's CDR3 is CAWSGQAADTQYF. The CDR3 coding sequence is TGTGCCTGGAGTGGCCAGGCAGCAGATACGCAGTATTTT.

The chain carries TRBV9 and TRBJ2-7; 8 bases match TRBD2. The germline V gene has CDR1 SGDLS and CDR2 YYNGEE. V dropped 4 bases and J dropped 5; count of bases not matched to a gene: 11. This CDR3 is built from 15 residues. The chain's CDR3 is CASSRTGTRVDEQYF. The CDR3 bases are TGTGCCAGCAGCAGAACCGGGACTAGAGTTGACGAGCAGTACTTC.

The V call is TRBV11-3, the J call TRBJ2-1; D uncertain. The germline V gene has CDR1 SGHNT and CDR2 YENEEA. This CDR3 is 12 amino acids long. Trimming removed 5 bases from V and 5 bases from J, with 7 bases in between. CDR3 region: CASSASNNEQFF. DNA for the CDR3: TGTGCCAGCAGCGCATCAAACAATGAGCAGTTCTTC. Full variable domain (remainder filled in from reference TRBV11-3 and TRBJ2-1): EAGVVQSPRYKIIEKKQPVAFWCNPISGHNTLYWYLQNLGQGPELLIRYENEEAVDDSQLPKDRFSAERLKGVDSTLKIQPAELGDSAVYLCASSASNNEQFFGPGTRLTVL.

This clone was counted a few times. The chain has TRBV7-9 and TRBJ1-2; D is uncertain. This CDR3 comprises 15 residues. Trimming shortened V by 2 bases and J by 0 bases, and 10 bases separated the two germline ends. Germline lookup yields CDR1 SEHNR and CDR2 FQNEAQ (reference sequence). The chain's CDR3 is CASSLSGRANYGYTF. The CDR3 DNA is TGTGCCAGCAGCTTATCCGGCAGAGCTAACTATGGCTACACCTTC.

The chain couples TRBV5-6 to TRBJ2-1; no definite D call. Germline assignment: CDR1 SGHDT and CDR2 YYEEEE. This CDR3 region has 12 residues. The ends were cut back, 3 bases at V and 9 bases at J, with 10 bases in the middle. DNA of the CDR3: TGTGCCAGCAGCTCAATCGTCGGTGAGCAGTTCTTC. Translating gives CASSSIVGEQFF.

V and J are TRBV14 and TRBJ2-1; 8 bases are shared with TRBD2. The CDR3 is 15 amino acids. CDR1 is SGHDN and CDR2 is FVKESK in the germline V gene. The junction had 5 bases not matched to a gene; V was cut back by 1 base and J by 6 bases. CDR3 residues: CASSQVGLVGNEQFF. In nucleotides, the CDR3 is TGTGCCAGCAGCCAAGTGGGACTAGTCGGCAATGAGCAGTTCTTC.

The chain carries TRBV6-6 and TRBJ2-7; D tentatively reads TRBD1 or TRBD2 (5 bases each). Germline-derived CDR1 and CDR2 are MNHNY and SVGAGI (reference sequence). CDR3 length: 15 amino acids. V was pared by 11 bases and J by 0 bases, with 20 bases between. This CDR3 reads CAPRPEGPSSYEQYV. DNA of the CDR3: TGTGCCCCGCGACCCGAGGGGCCGAGCTCCTACGAGCAGTACGTC.

V gene TRBV6-6 combines with J gene TRBJ1-3; D not certain. V was pared by 5 bases and J by 0 bases, with 14 bases between. This CDR3 comprises 16 residues. Germline loops: CDR1 MNHNY, CDR2 SVGAGI (reference sequence). The CDR3 nucleotides are TGTGCCAGCAGTCCCTATCTTGATTCCTCTGGAAACACCATATATTTT. Translating gives CASSPYLDSSGNTIYF.

A few counts support this clone. J is TRBJ2-3 and V is TRBV30; perhaps TRBD1 as D (5 bases). Germline V lookup: CDR1 GTSNPN, CDR2 SVGIG (reference sequence). The CDR3 is made up of 12 amino acids. V was pared by 3 bases and J by 3 bases, with 7 bases between. In nucleotides, the CDR3 is TGTGCCTGGAGGGGGCCGACAGATACGCAGTATTTT. Encoded protein: CAWRGPTDTQYF.